Listed below are T cell receptor beta chains from one sample, sequenced in a study of metastatic and nonmetastatic thyroid tumors. MiXCR re-clonotyped the PCR reads for TCRdb. The sample records approximately 37,000 clones, about a fifth being singletons. Sequencing used tumor tissue. The receptors shown here come from a male donor with papillary thyroid cancer or a benign thyroid nodule (not recorded which). Some clones in this sample may be carry-over from other donors' samples. Both conserved end residues are part of each CDR3. Fields, in order: D gene, V gene, J gene, CDR3 protein. D genes are given only for firm matches.

TRBD2	TRBV20-1	TRBJ2-1	CSAQLLAGGYNEQFF
-	TRBV24-1	TRBJ2-1	CSTKQSPGPGGGGNEQFF
-	TRBV5-5	TRBJ2-7	CASSLFLDEQYF
-	TRBV20-1	TRBJ2-1	CSASREYQFF
-	TRBV28	TRBJ2-7	CASRTRTVYEQYF
-	TRBV11-2	TRBJ1-1	CASSLLRGHTEAFF
-	TRBV6-2/TRBV6-3	TRBJ2-7	CASSYSQQGLTYEQYF
-	TRBV11-2	TRBJ2-7	CASSLDPGRGVYEQYF
TRBD1	TRBV27	TRBJ1-2	CASSFRAGGYGYTF
-	TRBV20-1	TRBJ1-1	CSARVPGGVALNTEAFF
-	TRBV2	TRBJ2-3	CAGRGPLGTDTQYF
TRBD2	TRBV30	TRBJ2-7	CAWTRTSSYEQYF
TRBD1	TRBV20-1	TRBJ2-7	CSARPTGTGSPYEQYF
-	TRBV19	TRBJ1-6	CASSIRGSPLHF
-	TRBV25-1	TRBJ2-2	CASTLIEGSGELFF
-	TRBV2	TRBJ2-2	CASSPRTGGTGELFF
-	TRBV12-3/TRBV12-4	TRBJ2-1	CASSLSPGPLVGNEQFF
-	TRBV7-9	TRBJ2-7	CASSLSSGHLPEQYF
-	TRBV11-2	TRBJ1-1	CASSLGGRADTEAFF
TRBD2	TRBV28	TRBJ2-7	CASSRLAVYEQYF
TRBD2	TRBV6-2/TRBV6-3	TRBJ2-1	CASTITGLAGGVEQFF